This TCR beta chain was recovered during a study of CD8+CD57+ T cells in acquired aplastic anemia. At the level of the study: Sorted CD4+ and CD8+ cells yielded approximately 3.4 ug of DNA on average. Overall study results and limits: Patients and controls turned out to have more than 25 CD8+ CDR3 sequences in common.

In germline, CDR1 is SGHAT, CDR2 FQDESV (reference sequence). V lost 1 base, J lost 1 base, and 10 bases lay in between. This CDR3 spans 16 amino acids. TCR beta VDJ and CDR3 profiles were obtained from a genomic DNA template. TCRdb fed the reads into MiXCR, producing one record per CDR3 protein. The table lists about 48,000 distinct CDR3 sequences, around 73% of them singletons. Concerning this clonotype itself: The target antigen is unknown.

Sample: sorted CD4+, CD8+, or CD8+CD57+ T cells (not recorded which) from PBMCs. This sequence was found in a human donor in good health, serving as a control. The J gene is TRBJ2-2, the V gene TRBV11-1, with no clear D. The DNA for the CDR3 is TGTGCCAGCAGCTTAGTGGCAGTCGGGAACACCGGGGAGCTGTTTTTT. This encodes CASSLVAVGNTGELFF.